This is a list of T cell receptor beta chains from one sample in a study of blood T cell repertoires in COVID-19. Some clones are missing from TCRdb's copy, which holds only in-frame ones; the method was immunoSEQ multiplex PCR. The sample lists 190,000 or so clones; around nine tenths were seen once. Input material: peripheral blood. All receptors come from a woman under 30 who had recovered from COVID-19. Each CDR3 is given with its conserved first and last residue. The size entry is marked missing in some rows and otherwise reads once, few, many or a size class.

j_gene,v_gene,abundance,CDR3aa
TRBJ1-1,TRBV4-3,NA,CASSASSAGIAMNTEAFF
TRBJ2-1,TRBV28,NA,CASSLGTGWDEQFF
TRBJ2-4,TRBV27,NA,CASSLTGLNIQYF
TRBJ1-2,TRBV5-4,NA,CASSLGQGAGNYGYTF
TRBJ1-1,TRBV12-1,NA,CASSFSNTEAFF
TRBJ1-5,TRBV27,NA,CASSHIPDRGQPQHF
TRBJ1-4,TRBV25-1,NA,CASSLGALDEKLFF
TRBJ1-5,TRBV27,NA,CARKSTGGNQPQHF
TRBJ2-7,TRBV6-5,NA,CASNQDFTREQYF
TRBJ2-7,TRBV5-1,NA,CASSSGTVWSEQYF
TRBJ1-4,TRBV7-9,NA,CASRTGMANEKLFF
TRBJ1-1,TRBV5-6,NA,CASSPTGGPFTEAFF
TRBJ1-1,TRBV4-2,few,CASSQLRRGRPLKTEAFF
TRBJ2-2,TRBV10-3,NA,CAISSGQGTWGELFF
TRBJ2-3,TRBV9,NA,CASSYHPGGPDTQYF
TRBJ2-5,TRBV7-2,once,CASSLYGGEETQYF
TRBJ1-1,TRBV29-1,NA,CSVEGGTEAFF
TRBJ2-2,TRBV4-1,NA,CASSRTSGTTGELFF
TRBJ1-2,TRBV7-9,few,CASSLAPGNQGYGYTF
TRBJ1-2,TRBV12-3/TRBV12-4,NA,CASSYEQSYGYTF
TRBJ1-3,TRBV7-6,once,CASSPKGGGNTIYF
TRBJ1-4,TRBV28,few,CASSSTGGDEKLFF
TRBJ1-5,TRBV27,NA,CASSLSSWQPQHF
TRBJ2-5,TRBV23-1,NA,CASSQSGLAGDWEETQYF
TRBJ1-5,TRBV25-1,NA,CASSESLPGESNQPQHF
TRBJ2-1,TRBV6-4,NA,CASRKDSPSAEQFF
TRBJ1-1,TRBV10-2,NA,CASRDGTGEMTEAFF
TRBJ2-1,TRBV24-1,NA,CATSDLASGSPNEQFF
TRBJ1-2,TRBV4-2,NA,CASSQVPGTDALNYGYTF
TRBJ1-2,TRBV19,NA,CATEGVHYGYTF
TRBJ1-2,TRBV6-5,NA,CASSSDSQANYGYTF
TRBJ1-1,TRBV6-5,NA,CASSRGGTEAFF
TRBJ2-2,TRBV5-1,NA,CASSKQGASGELFF
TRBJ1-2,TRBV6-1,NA,CASSGQKGNYGYTF
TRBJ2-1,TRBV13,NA,CASSPTGGINEQFF
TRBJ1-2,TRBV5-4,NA,CASSLGPGTGFGYTF
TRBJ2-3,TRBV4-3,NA,CASSQEGGWRGTTDTQYF
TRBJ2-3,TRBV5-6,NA,CASSLVGGATQYF
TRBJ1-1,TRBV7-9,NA,CASSYLGRVTEAFF
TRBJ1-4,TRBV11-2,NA,CASSSLMGRREKLFF
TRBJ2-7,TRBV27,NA,CASSLWQGPYEQYF
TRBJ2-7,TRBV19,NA,CASGSGGNSYEQYF
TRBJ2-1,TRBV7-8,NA,CASSFWTSGNNEQFF
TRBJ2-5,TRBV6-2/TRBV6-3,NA,CASSYEYAGGPLETQYF
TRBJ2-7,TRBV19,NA,CASSIVPGPYEQYF
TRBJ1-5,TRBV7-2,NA,CASSFLSAGNQPQHF
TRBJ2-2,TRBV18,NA,CASSPLGAGGNTGELFF
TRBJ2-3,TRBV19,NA,CASSQMRADTQYF
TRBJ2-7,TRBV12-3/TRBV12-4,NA,CASSSTDSYEQYF
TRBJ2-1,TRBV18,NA,CASSPGQGARSYNEQFF
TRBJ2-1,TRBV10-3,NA,CAISESGEHEQFF